This T cell receptor (beta chain) was obtained from a study of blood T cell repertoires in COVID-19. Assay used: immunoSEQ multiplex PCR; TCRdb lists only in-frame clones, some missing. Seen here are around 500,000 clones, approximately 83% observed once, and the top ten hold approximately 2.9%. Sample: peripheral blood. The receptor was isolated from a human donor in a cohort sampled during active COVID-19.

Here the CDR3 reads CASSPQSSGRADTGELFF. The CDR3 DNA reads as TGTGCCAGCAGCCCCCAGTCGAGCGGGAGGGCCGACACCGGGGAGCTGTTTTTT. The chain recombines TRBV7-3 with TRBJ2-2; 10 bases agree with TRBD2. The CDR3 has 18 residues. Per germline, CDR1 SGHTA and CDR2 FQGTGA. J lost 3 bases, V lost 5 bases, and 12 bases had no gene match. Full variable domain (missing parts from reference TRBV7-3 and TRBJ2-2): GAGVSQTPSNKVTEKGKYVELRCDPISGHTALYWYRQSLGQGPEFLIYFQGTGAADDSGLPNDRFFAVRPEGSVSTLKIQRTERGDSAVYLCASSPQSSGRADTGELFFGEGSRLTVL.